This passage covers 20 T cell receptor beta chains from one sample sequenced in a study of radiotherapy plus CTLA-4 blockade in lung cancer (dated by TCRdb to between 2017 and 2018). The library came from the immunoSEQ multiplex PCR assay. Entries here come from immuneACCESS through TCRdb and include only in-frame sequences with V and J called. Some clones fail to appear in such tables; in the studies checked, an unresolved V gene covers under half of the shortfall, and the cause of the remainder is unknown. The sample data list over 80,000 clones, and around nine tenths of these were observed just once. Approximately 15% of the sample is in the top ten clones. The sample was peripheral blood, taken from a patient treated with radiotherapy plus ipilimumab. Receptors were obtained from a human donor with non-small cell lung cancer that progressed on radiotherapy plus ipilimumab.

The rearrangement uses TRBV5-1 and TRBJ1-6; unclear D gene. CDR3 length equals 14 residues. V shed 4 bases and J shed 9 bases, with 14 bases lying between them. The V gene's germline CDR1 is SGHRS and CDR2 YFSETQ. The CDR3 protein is CASSTPGSPSPLHF. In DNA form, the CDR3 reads TGCGCCAGCAGCACCCCAGGCTCCCCTTCACCCCTCCACTTT.

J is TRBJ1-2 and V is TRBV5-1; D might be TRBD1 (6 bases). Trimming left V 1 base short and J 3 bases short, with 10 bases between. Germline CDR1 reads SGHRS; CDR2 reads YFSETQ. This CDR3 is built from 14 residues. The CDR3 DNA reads TGCGCCAGCAGCTTGAGGGGGGCTGACTATGGCTACACCTTC. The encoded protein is CASSLRGADYGYTF.

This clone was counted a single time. The CDR3 sequence: CASSLAGGTFSNEQFF. CDR3 in DNA: TGTGCCAGCAGCTTAGCGGGAGGGACATTTAGCAATGAGCAGTTCTTC. This chain links TRBV11-3 with TRBJ2-1, with TRBD2 matching over 8 bases. The CDR3 is 16 amino acids. Germline CDR1 SGHNT, CDR2 YENEEA. Trimming at V came to 1 base and at J to 6 bases, leaving 8 bases not matched to a gene.

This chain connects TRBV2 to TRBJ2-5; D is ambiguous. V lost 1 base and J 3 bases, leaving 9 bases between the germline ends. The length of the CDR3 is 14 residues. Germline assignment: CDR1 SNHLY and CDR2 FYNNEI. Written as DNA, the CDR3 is TGTGCCAGCAGTGAAGTCTACCACGAAGAGACCCAGTACTTC. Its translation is CASSEVYHEETQYF.

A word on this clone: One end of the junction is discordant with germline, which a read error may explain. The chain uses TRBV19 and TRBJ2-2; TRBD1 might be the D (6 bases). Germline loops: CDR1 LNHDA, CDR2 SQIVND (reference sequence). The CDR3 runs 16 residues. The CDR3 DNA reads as TGTGCCAGTAGTATACCCAGGGGCAAGAACACCGAGGAGCTGTTTTTT. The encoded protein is CASSIPRGKNTEELFF.

CDR3: CASSYSGGRTDTQYF. In DNA, the CDR3 is TGTGCCAGCAGTTACTCAGGGGGTCGGACAGATACGCAGTATTTT. This chain links TRBV6-5 with TRBJ2-3; D perhaps matches TRBD1 (6 bases). CDR1 MNHEY and CDR2 SVGAGI come from the germline V gene. The CDR3 contains 15 residues. Trimming shortened V by 0 bases and J by 3 bases, and 10 bases separated the two germline ends.

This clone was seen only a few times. The CDR3 DNA follows: TGTGCCAGCAGCCAACCCGGACAGTGGATGAACACTGAAGCTTTCTTT. It codes for CASSQPGQWMNTEAFF. The gene calls are TRBV4-2 and TRBJ1-1, with a possible D match to TRBD1 (6 bases). Trimming shortened V by 2 bases and J by 0 bases, and 13 bases separated the two germline ends. Germline V CDR1 and CDR2: LGHNA, YNFKEQ. The CDR3 runs to 16 residues.

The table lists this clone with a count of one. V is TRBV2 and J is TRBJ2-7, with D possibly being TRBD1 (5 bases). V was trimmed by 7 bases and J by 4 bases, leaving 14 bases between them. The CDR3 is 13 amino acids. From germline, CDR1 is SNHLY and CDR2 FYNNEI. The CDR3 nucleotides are TGTGCCAGCAACGACCAGGGTTTATACGAGCAGTACTTC. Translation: CASNDQGLYEQYF.

Here the CDR3 reads CASSLGPIMTEAFF. For the CDR3, the DNA is TGTGCCAGCAGCTTGGGCCCAATAATGACTGAAGCTTTCTTT. The V gene is TRBV5-6, the J gene TRBJ1-1; D ambiguous. The CDR3 consists of 14 residues. Trimming removed 0 bases from V and 5 bases from J, with 11 bases in between. Germline CDR1 is SGHDT and CDR2 is YYEEEE. Variable domain in full (rest from reference TRBV5-6 and TRBJ1-1): DAGVTQSPTHLIKTRGQQVTLRCSPKSGHDTVSWYQQALGQGPQFIFQYYEEEERQRGNFPDRFSGHQFPNYSSELNVNALLLGDSALYLCASSLGPIMTEAFFGQGTRLTVV.

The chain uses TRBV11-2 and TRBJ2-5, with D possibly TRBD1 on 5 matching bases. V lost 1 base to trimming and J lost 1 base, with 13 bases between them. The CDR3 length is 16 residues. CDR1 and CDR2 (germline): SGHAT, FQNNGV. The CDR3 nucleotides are TGTGCCAGCAGCTTAGGATTGGGGCCAACCCAAGAGACCCAGTACTTC. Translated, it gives CASSLGLGPTQETQYF.

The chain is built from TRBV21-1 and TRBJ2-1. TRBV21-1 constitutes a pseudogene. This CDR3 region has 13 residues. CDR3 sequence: CASSQRVNNEQFF. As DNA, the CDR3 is TGTGCCAGCTCCCAAAGGGTCAACAATGAGCAGTTCTTC.

The CDR3 sequence is CASSQDRGQGALSGYTF. The CDR3 DNA is TGCGCCAGCAGCCAAGATAGGGGACAGGGGGCGCTTTCTGGCTACACCTTC. V is TRBV4-1 and J is TRBJ1-2; 12 nucleotides match TRBD1. The V segment lost 0 bases and the J segment 7 bases; nucleotides outside the gene matches: 9. Germline lookup yields CDR1 MGHRA and CDR2 YSYEKL. This CDR3 has 17 residues.

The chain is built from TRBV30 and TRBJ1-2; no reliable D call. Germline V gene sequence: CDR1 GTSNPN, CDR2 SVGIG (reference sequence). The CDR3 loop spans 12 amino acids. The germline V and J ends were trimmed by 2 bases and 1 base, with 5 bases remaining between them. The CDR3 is CAWSRVNYGYTF. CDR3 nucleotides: TGTGCCTGGAGTAGGGTTAACTATGGCTACACCTTC.

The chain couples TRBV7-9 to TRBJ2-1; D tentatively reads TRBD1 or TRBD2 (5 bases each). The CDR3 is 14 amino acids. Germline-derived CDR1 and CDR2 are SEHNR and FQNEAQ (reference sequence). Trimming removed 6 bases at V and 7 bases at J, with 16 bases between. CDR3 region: CASRRGPPRNEQFF. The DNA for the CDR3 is TGTGCCAGCAGGAGGGGACCGCCGCGGAATGAGCAGTTCTTC.

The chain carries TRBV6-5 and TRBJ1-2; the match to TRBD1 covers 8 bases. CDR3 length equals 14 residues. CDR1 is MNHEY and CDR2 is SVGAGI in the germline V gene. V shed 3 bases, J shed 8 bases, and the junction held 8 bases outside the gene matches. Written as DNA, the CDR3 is TGTGCCAGCAGTTATAAGGACAGGGTGGGCGGCTACACCTTC. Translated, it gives CASSYKDRVGGYTF.

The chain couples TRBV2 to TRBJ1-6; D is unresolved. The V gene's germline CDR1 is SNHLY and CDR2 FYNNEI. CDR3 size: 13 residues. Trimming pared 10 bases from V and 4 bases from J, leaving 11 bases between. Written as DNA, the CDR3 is TGTGCCACCACCCCACTGTATAATTCACCCCTCCACTTT. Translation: CATTPLYNSPLHF.

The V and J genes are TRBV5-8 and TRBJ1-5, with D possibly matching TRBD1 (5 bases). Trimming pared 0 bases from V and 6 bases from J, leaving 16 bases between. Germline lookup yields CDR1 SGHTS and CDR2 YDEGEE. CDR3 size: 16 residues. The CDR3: CASSLELGPVGQPQHF. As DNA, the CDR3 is TGTGCCAGCAGCTTGGAATTGGGGCCAGTTGGTCAGCCCCAGCATTTT.

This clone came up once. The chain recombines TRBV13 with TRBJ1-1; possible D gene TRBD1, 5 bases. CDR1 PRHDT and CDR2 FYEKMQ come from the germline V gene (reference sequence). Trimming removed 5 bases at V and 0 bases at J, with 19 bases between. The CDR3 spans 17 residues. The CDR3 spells CASSPGTANHLNTEAFF. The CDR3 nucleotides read TGTGCCAGCAGCCCCGGGACCGCGAACCATCTGAACACTGAAGCTTTCTTT.

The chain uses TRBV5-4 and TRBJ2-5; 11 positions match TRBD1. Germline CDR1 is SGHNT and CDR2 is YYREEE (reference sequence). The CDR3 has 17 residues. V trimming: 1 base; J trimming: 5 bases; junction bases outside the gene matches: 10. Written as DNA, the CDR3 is TGTGCCAGCAGCTTGCCCCCAGGACAGGGGGCGTATGAGACCCAGTACTTC. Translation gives CASSLPPGQGAYETQYF.

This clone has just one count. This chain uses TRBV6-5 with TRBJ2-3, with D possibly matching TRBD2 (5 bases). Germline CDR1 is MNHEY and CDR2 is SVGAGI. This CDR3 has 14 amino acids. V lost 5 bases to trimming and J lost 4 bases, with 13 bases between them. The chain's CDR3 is CASSLVGVPDTQYF. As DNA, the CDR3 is TGTGCCAGCAGTCTTGTCGGGGTCCCAGATACGCAGTATTTT.